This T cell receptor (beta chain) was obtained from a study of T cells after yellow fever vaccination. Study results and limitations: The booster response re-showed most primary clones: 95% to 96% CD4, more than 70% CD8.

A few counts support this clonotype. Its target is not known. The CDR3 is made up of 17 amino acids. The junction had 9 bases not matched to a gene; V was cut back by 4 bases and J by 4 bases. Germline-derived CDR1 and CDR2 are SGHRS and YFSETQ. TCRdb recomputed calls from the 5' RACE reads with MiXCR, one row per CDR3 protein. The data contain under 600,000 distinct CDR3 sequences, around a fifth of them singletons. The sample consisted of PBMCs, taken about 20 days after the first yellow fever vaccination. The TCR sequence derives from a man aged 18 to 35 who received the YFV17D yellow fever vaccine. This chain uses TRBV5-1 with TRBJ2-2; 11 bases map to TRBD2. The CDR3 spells CASSQTGTSGATGELFF. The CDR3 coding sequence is TGCGCCAGCAGCCAAACCGGGACTAGCGGCGCCACCGGGGAGCTGTTTTTT.